This entry is about one T cell receptor (beta chain). Profiled with immunoSEQ multiplex PCR; TCRdb holds only in-frame clones, not every one. The data contain 150,000 to 200,000 clones, 86% of them singletons. The data stem from a study of blood T cell repertoires in COVID-19. Sequencing was performed on PBMCs or T cells enriched from blood (not recorded which). The source of this sequence is a woman between 35 and 50 years old in a cohort exposed to, infected with or recovered from COVID-19 (not recorded which).

The CDR3 reads CARSCPGTGDDNSPLHF. The CDR3 DNA follows: TGTGCCAGAAGCTGCCCGGGGACAGGGGACGATAATTCACCCCTCCACTTT. J is TRBJ1-6 and V is TRBV5-3, with 10 bases aligning to TRBD1. TRBV5-3 is annotated as an ORF whose role is uncertain. Germline trimming cut 3 bases from V and 5 bases from J; bases unmatched to any gene: 8. The CDR3 consists of 17 residues.